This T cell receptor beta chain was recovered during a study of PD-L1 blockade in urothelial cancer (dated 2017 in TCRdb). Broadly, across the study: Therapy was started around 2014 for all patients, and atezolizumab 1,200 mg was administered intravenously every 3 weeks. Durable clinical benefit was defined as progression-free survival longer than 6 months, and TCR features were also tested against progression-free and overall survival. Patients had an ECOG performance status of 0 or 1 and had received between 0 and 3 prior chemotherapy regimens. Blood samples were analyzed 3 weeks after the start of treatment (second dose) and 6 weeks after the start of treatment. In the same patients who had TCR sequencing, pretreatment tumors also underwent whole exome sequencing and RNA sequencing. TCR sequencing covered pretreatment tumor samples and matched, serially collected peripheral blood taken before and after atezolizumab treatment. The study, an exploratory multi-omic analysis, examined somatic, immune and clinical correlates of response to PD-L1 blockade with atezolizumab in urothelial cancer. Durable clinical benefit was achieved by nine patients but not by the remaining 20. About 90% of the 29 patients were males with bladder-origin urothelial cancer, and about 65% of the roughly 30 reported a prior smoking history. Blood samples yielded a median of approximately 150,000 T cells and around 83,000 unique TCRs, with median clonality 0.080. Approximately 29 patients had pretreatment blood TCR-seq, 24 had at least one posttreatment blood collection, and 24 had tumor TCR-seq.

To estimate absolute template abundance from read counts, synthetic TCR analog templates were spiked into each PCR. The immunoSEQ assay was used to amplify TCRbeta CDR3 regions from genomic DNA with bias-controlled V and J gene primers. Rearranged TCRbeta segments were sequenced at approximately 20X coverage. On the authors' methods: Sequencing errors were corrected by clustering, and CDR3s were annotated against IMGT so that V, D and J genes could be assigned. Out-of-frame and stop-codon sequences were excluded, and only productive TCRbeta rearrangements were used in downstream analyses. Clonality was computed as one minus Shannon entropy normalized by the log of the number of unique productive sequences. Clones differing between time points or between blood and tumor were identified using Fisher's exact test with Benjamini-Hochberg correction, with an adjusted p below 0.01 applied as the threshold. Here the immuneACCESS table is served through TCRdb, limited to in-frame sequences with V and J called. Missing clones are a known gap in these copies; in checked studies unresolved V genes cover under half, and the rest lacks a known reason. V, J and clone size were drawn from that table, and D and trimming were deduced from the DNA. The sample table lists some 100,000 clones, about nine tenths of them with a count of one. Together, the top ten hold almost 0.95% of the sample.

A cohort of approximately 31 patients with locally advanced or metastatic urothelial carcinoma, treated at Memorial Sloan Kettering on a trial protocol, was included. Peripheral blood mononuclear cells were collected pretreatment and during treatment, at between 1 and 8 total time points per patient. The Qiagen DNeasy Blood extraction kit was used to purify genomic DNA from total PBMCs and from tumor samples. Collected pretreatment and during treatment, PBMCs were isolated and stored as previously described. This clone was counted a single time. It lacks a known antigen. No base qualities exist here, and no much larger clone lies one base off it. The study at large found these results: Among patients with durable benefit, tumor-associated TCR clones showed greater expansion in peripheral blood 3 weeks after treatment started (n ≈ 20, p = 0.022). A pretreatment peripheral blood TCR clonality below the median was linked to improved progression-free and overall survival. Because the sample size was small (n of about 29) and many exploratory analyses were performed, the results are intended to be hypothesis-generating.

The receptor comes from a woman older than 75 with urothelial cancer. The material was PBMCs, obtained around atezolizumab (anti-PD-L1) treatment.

CDR3 sequence: CASSENVQETQYF. The nucleotide sequence reads TGTGCCAGCAGTGAAAACGTTCAGGAGACCCAGTACTTC. The rearrangement joined TRBV2 to TRBJ2-5, with the D gene not clear enough to name. Deletion took 2 bases off V and 5 bases off J, with a span of 9 bases between the germline ends. The CDR3 numbers 13 residues from cysteine through phenylalanine. Kept here is only the CDR3 DNA, which spans 39 bases and is read in frame from base 1. Taken from the germline V gene, the CDR1 and CDR2 loops are SNHLY and FYNNEI. Beyond the CDR3, the reference TRBV2 and TRBJ2-5 genes provide the residues; the full variable domain reads: EPEVTQTPSHQVTQMGQEVILRCVPISNHLYFYWYRQILGQKVEFLVSFYNNEISEKSEIFDDQFSVERPDGSNFTLKIRSTKLEDSAMYFCASSENVQETQYFGPGTRLLVL.